Listed below are T cell receptor beta chains from one sample, sequenced in a study of PD-1 blockade in mismatch repair-deficient tumors. Profiling relied on immunoSEQ multiplex PCR, and the TCRdb table lists in-frame clones only, not all of them. The sample carries about 63,000 clones, more than 70% recorded once. Sequences were derived from peripheral blood, sampled 52 weeks after starting pembrolizumab. The receptors stem from an adult with mismatch repair-deficient cancer. The CDR3 runs from the conserved cysteine through the conserved F or W. Each record gives: V gene, J gene, D gene, clone size, CDR3 DNA, CDR3 protein. D genes are given only for firm matches. Where a row states a size, it is once, few, many or the class of an expanded clone; other rows omit it.

v_gene: TRBV4-1; j_gene: TRBJ2-1; d_gene: .; abundance: .; CDR3nt: TGCGCCAGCAGCCACTCAATCGACAATGAGCAGTTCTTC; CDR3aa: CASSHSIDNEQFF
v_gene: TRBV19; j_gene: TRBJ1-1; d_gene: .; abundance: .; CDR3nt: TGTGCCTGCGCGAGGACAGCGCCCATGAACACTGAAGCTTTCTTT; CDR3aa: CACARTAPMNTEAFF
v_gene: TRBV2; j_gene: TRBJ2-1; d_gene: TRBD1; abundance: .; CDR3nt: TGTGCCAGCAGTGAAAGGACAGGGGACAATGAGCAGTTCTTC; CDR3aa: CASSERTGDNEQFF
v_gene: TRBV2; j_gene: TRBJ2-3; d_gene: .; abundance: .; CDR3nt: TGTGCCAGCAGTGAATGGCCGACAGATACGCAGTATTTT; CDR3aa: CASSEWPTDTQYF
v_gene: TRBV4-1; j_gene: TRBJ1-2; d_gene: .; abundance: once; CDR3nt: TGCGCCAGCAGCCAAGAAATGAGGGGAGCCGCCTATGGCTACACCTTC; CDR3aa: CASSQEMRGAAYGYTF
v_gene: TRBV4-1; j_gene: TRBJ2-3; d_gene: TRBD2; abundance: .; CDR3nt: TGCGCCAGCAGCCAAGGAGGGCTCTTCGGGAGGGACACAGATACGCAGTATTTT; CDR3aa: CASSQGGLFGRDTDTQYF
v_gene: TRBV5-1; j_gene: TRBJ2-1; d_gene: .; abundance: .; CDR3nt: TGCGCCAGCAGCTTGGGGACTCCCGCCTACAATGAGCAGTTCTTC; CDR3aa: CASSLGTPAYNEQFF
v_gene: TRBV5-1; j_gene: TRBJ1-1; d_gene: .; abundance: .; CDR3nt: TGCGCCAGCAGCTCGAGGGGGGGAGACACTGAAGCTTTCTTT; CDR3aa: CASSSRGGDTEAFF
v_gene: TRBV6-7; j_gene: TRBJ2-2; d_gene: TRBD1; abundance: .; CDR3nt: TGTGCCAGCAATACGAAACAGGACAGGGGTCGTAGGGAGCTGTTTTTT; CDR3aa: CASNTKQDRGRRELFF
v_gene: TRBV4-2; j_gene: TRBJ2-7; d_gene: .; abundance: .; CDR3nt: TGTGCCAGCAGCCAAGTCGACCGTAAGCAGTACTTC; CDR3aa: CASSQVDRKQYF
v_gene: TRBV19; j_gene: TRBJ1-1; d_gene: TRBD1; abundance: .; CDR3nt: TGTGCCAGTAGTACCGGACAGGGGGACGCTTTCTTT; CDR3aa: CASSTGQGDAFF
v_gene: TRBV19; j_gene: TRBJ2-5; d_gene: TRBD2; abundance: .; CDR3nt: TGTGCCAGTAGTACCCACCATCTGAGACTAGCGGGAGTGGTGACCCAGTACTTC; CDR3aa: CASSTHHLRLAGVVTQYF
v_gene: TRBV6-5; j_gene: TRBJ1-1; d_gene: .; abundance: .; CDR3nt: TGTGCCAGCAGTGAAGCGAACACTGAAGCTTTCTTT; CDR3aa: CASSEANTEAFF
v_gene: TRBV15; j_gene: TRBJ1-4; d_gene: TRBD1; abundance: once; CDR3nt: TGTGCCACCAGCAAAGATATACGGACAGGGGGGAGTACAACTAATGAAAAACTGTTTTTT; CDR3aa: CATSKDIRTGGSTTNEKLFF
v_gene: TRBV14; j_gene: TRBJ2-5; d_gene: .; abundance: .; CDR3nt: TGTGCCAGCAGCCCGAGGGGGGAGCGGCTATGGGAGACCCAGTACTTC; CDR3aa: CASSPRGERLWETQYF
v_gene: TRBV30; j_gene: TRBJ2-7; d_gene: TRBD1; abundance: .; CDR3nt: TGTGCCTGGAGTGTCTCGTACCTTGGGACAGAAGAGGCCTACGAGCAGTACTTC; CDR3aa: CAWSVSYLGTEEAYEQYF
v_gene: TRBV4-1; j_gene: TRBJ2-7; d_gene: .; abundance: .; CDR3nt: TGCGCCAGCAGCCCTGAGGCGTGGACGCAGTTCTCCTACGAGCAGTACTTC; CDR3aa: CASSPEAWTQFSYEQYF
v_gene: TRBV15; j_gene: TRBJ2-7; d_gene: .; abundance: .; CDR3nt: TGTGCCACCAGCAGGGGACTCGGCGAGCAGTACTTC; CDR3aa: CATSRGLGEQYF
v_gene: TRBV4-1; j_gene: TRBJ1-2; d_gene: TRBD1; abundance: .; CDR3nt: TGCGCCAGCAGCCAAGTAAGGGGGCGGAACTACACCTTC; CDR3aa: CASSQVRGRNYTF
v_gene: TRBV4-1; j_gene: TRBJ2-4; d_gene: .; abundance: .; CDR3nt: TGCGCCAGCAGCCAAGATAGGCTAGCCAAAAACATTCAGTACTTC; CDR3aa: CASSQDRLAKNIQYF
v_gene: TRBV7-9; j_gene: TRBJ2-2; d_gene: .; abundance: .; CDR3nt: TGTGCCAGCTACTTCCTAGGGGCCGGGGAGCTGTTTTTT; CDR3aa: CASYFLGAGELFF
v_gene: TRBV5-1; j_gene: TRBJ2-3; d_gene: .; abundance: .; CDR3nt: TGCGCCAGCAGCTCTGGGGGGTCCGACAGGCCGCAGTATTTT; CDR3aa: CASSSGGSDRPQYF
v_gene: TRBV5-1; j_gene: TRBJ2-1; d_gene: .; abundance: .; CDR3nt: TGCGCCAGCAGCTTGTATTCGGCAGGGAACAATGAGCAGTTCTTC; CDR3aa: CASSLYSAGNNEQFF
v_gene: TRBV5-1; j_gene: TRBJ2-3; d_gene: .; abundance: .; CDR3nt: TGCGCCAGCAGCTTGTGGCTAGCCCGCACAGATACGCAGTATTTT; CDR3aa: CASSLWLARTDTQYF
v_gene: TRBV5-1; j_gene: TRBJ2-5; d_gene: .; abundance: .; CDR3nt: TGCGCCAGCAGCGAACAGCAAGAGACCCAGTACTTC; CDR3aa: CASSEQQETQYF
v_gene: TRBV29-1; j_gene: TRBJ2-1; d_gene: .; abundance: .; CDR3nt: TGCAGCGTCACCACGCGAAATGAGCAGTTCTTC; CDR3aa: CSVTTRNEQFF
v_gene: TRBV7-7; j_gene: TRBJ2-3; d_gene: TRBD2; abundance: .; CDR3nt: TGTGCTAGCGCCTTGGAGCGGGAGGAGACAGATACGCAGTATTTT; CDR3aa: CASALEREETDTQYF